The rows below give T cell receptor beta chains drawn from one sample of a study of neurological immune-mediated disorders. TCRdb reprocessed the 5' RACE reads via MiXCR and lists one record per CDR3 protein. The profile covers about 50,000 distinct CDR3 sequences, with 3% to 3.5% appearing a single time and roughly 16% taken by the ten largest. The sequencing sample was made of PBMCs. The receptors come from a woman between 50 and 59 years old with multiple sclerosis. The CDR3 runs from the conserved cysteine through the conserved F or W. D genes are given only for firm matches. Not all rows give a size; the values are once, few, many and, for expanded clones, a class.

V	J	size	D	CDR3	DNA
TRBV5-1	TRBJ2-3	many	.	CASSKEDVGTQYF	TGCGCCAGCAGCAAGGAGGACGTGGGTACGCAGTATTTT
TRBV20-1	TRBJ2-1	many	TRBD2	CSARGGEGSYNEQFF	TGCAGTGCTAGAGGGGGGGAGGGCTCCTACAATGAGCAGTTCTTC
TRBV12-3/TRBV12-4	TRBJ1-3	many	.	CASSLLGNTIYF	TGTGCCAGCAGTTTACTGGGAAACACCATATATTTT
TRBV20-1	TRBJ1-2	many	TRBD1	CSASLPGQGGYTF	TGCAGTGCTAGCCTACCGGGACAGGGGGGCTACACCTTC
TRBV5-1	TRBJ2-3	many	TRBD2	CASSLTPSGSSDTQYF	TGCGCCAGCAGCTTGACTCCTAGCGGGAGTTCGGATACGCAGTATTTT
TRBV6-6	TRBJ2-7	many	TRBD1	CASSYGQGVTYEQYF	TGTGCCAGCAGTTACGGCCAGGGGGTGACCTACGAGCAGTACTTC
TRBV20-1	TRBJ2-1	many	TRBD2	CSARLAGVLNEQFF	TGCAGTGCTCGACTAGCGGGAGTGCTCAATGAGCAGTTCTTC
TRBV20-1	TRBJ2-1	many	TRBD1	CSAYRGGRYNEQFF	TGCAGTGCTTACAGGGGCGGTAGGTACAATGAGCAGTTCTTC
TRBV20-1	TRBJ2-4	many	TRBD2	CSARGGEDLKNIQYF	TGCAGTGCTAGGGGGGGGGAGGACCTCAAAAACATTCAGTACTTC
TRBV20-1	TRBJ2-5	many	.	CSAPDSGETQYF	TGCAGTGCTCCTGACAGTGGGGAGACCCAGTACTTC
TRBV20-1	TRBJ1-2	many	TRBD1	CSAWTGNYGYTF	TGCAGTGCTTGGACAGGGAACTATGGCTACACCTTC
TRBV5-1	TRBJ1-1	many	.	CASSSSGGSTEAFF	TGCGCCAGCAGCTCCTCGGGAGGGAGCACTGAAGCTTTCTTT
TRBV18	TRBJ1-2	many	.	CASSPSASTYGYTF	TGTGCCAGCTCACCCTCTGCCTCCACTTATGGCTACACCTTC
TRBV2	TRBJ2-2	many	.	CVSQRALRDGELFF	TGTGTCTCCCAACGGGCCTTAAGGGACGGGGAGCTGTTTTTT
TRBV24-1	TRBJ2-1	many	TRBD2	CATSDRKLAGANEQFF	TGTGCCACCAGTGATCGAAAACTAGCGGGAGCCAATGAGCAGTTCTTC
TRBV5-1	TRBJ2-1	.	TRBD2	CASTAAGVLNEQFF	TGCGCCAGCACGGCGGCGGGGGTGCTGAATGAGCAGTTCTTC
TRBV9	TRBJ2-2	many	TRBD2	CASSVTSGSSGELFF	TGTGCCAGCAGCGTTACTAGCGGGAGTTCCGGGGAGCTGTTTTTT
TRBV7-8	TRBJ2-7	many	TRBD1	CASSFRTGSYEQYF	TGTGCCAGCAGCTTTAGGACAGGCTCCTACGAGCAGTACTTC
TRBV20-1	TRBJ2-1	many	.	CSARDPGGDYNEQFF	TGCAGTGCTAGAGATCCAGGAGGGGACTACAATGAGCAGTTCTTC
TRBV5-1	TRBJ1-1	many	TRBD1	CASSPTGTGDTEAFF	TGCGCCAGCAGCCCGACAGGGACGGGGGACACTGAAGCTTTCTTT
TRBV5-1	TRBJ2-3	many	TRBD2	CASSWGLAGVTDTQYF	TGCGCCAGCAGCTGGGGACTAGCGGGGGTCACAGATACGCAGTATTTT
TRBV12-3/TRBV12-4	TRBJ2-1	many	TRBD2	CASSQWTSWIDEQFF	TGTGCCAGCAGTCAATGGACTAGCTGGATCGATGAGCAGTTCTTC
TRBV6-5	TRBJ1-5	many	.	CASKPRVFGDQPQHF	TGTGCCAGCAAACCCCGGGTGTTTGGGGATCAGCCCCAGCATTTT
TRBV5-1	TRBJ2-7	many	TRBD1	CASSLGDRGRSYEQYF	TGCGCCAGCAGCTTGGGGGACAGGGGGCGATCCTACGAGCAGTACTTC
TRBV20-1	TRBJ2-3	many	.	CSASGGRGLSTDTQYF	TGCAGTGCTAGTGGGGGGCGGGGGCTGAGCACAGATACGCAGTATTTT
TRBV7-2	TRBJ1-5	many	TRBD1	CASSSRGDQPQHF	TGTGCCAGCAGCTCCAGGGGGGATCAGCCCCAGCATTTT
TRBV12-3/TRBV12-4	TRBJ1-1	many	.	CASSPGGRTPAFF	TGTGCCAGCAGCCCTGGGGGTCGGACGCCAGCTTTCTTT
TRBV7-8	TRBJ1-5	many	.	CASSLLHLSNQPQHF	TGTGCCAGCAGCTTATTGCATCTTAGCAATCAGCCCCAGCATTTT
TRBV29-1	TRBJ1-1	many	.	CSVETGANTEAFF	TGCAGCGTGGAAACCGGGGCCAACACTGAAGCTTTCTTT
TRBV5-1	TRBJ1-1	many	TRBD1	CATSTGGMNTEAFF	TGCGCCACTTCGACAGGGGGAATGAACACTGAAGCTTTCTTT
TRBV20-1	TRBJ2-3	many	TRBD2	CSARDISSGGSGTQYF	TGCAGTGCTAGAGATATTAGTAGCGGGGGTTCGGGTACGCAGTATTTT
TRBV6-1	TRBJ1-2	few	.	CASSATSWVDYTF	TGTGCCAGCAGTGCCACCTCTTGGGTTGACTACACCTTC
TRBV20-1	TRBJ2-3	many	.	CSASGSGREDTQYF	TGCAGTGCTAGTGGGTCAGGTCGGGAAGATACGCAGTATTTT
TRBV5-1	TRBJ2-1	many	.	CASSLVPVTYNEQFF	TGCGCCAGCAGCTTGGTTCCAGTTACCTACAATGAGCAGTTCTTC
TRBV18	TRBJ2-2	many	.	CASSQGSTGELFF	TGTGCCAGCTCACAGGGTTCGACCGGGGAGCTGTTTTTT
TRBV5-1	TRBJ2-1	many	TRBD2	CASSYTSGGRNEQFF	TGCGCCAGCAGCTATACTAGCGGGGGGCGCAATGAGCAGTTCTTC
TRBV4-1	TRBJ2-5	many	TRBD2	CASSQVSGRPEETQYF	TGCGCCAGCAGCCAAGTTAGCGGGAGGCCCGAGGAGACCCAGTACTTC
TRBV20-1	TRBJ2-1	many	TRBD2	CSASSGRIYNEQFF	TGCAGTGCCAGTAGCGGGAGGATCTACAATGAGCAGTTCTTC